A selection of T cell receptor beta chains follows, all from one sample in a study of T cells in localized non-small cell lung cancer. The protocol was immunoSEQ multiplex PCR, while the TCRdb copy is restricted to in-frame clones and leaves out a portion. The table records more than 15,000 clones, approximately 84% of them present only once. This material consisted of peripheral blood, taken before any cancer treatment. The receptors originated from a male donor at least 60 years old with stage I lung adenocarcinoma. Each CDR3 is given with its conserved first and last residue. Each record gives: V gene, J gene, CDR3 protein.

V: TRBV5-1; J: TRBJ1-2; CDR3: CASSPSGINYGYTF
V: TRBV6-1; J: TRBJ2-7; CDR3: CASSDQASYEQYF
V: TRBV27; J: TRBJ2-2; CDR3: CASSSLKNTGELFF
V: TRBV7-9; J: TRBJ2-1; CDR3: CASSPGDRQMDNEQFF
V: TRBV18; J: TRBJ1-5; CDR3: CASSPGESQPQHF
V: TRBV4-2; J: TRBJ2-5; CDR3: CASSLNGGWETQYF
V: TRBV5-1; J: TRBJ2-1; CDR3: CASTLTGDGGGAHNEQFF
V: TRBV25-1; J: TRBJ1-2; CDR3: CASSDQGNYGYTF
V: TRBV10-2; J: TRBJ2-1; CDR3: CASSSRRGSYNEQFF
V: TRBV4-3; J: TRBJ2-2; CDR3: CASSHPGPANTGELFF
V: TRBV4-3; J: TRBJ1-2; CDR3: CASSQEGGASYGYTF
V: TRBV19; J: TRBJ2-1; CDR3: CASSFQYNEQFF
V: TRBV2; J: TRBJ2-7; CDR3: CASSKDQGAYEQYF
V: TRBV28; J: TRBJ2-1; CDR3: CASTPGTVYNEQFF
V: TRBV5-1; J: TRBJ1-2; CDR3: CASSLDAGWRSYGYTF
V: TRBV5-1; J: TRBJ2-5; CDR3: CASSPGSSGGLQTQYF
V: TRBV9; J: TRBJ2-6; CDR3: CASTPTGEPGANVLTF
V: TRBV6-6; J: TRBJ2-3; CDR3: CASSYSSGKLDTQYF
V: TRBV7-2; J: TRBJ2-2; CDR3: CASSLARGQGTGELFF
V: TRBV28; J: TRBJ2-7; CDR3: CASSPFGGLASREQYF
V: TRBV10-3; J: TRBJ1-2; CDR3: CAISESLSSLLSGYTF